This T cell receptor (beta chain) is from a study of blood T cell repertoires in COVID-19. This CDR3 contains 15 residues. V lost 4 bases to trimming and J lost 7 bases; unmatched junction nucleotides: 11. The germline gives CDR1 MNHEY, CDR2 SVGAGI. Profiling relied on immunoSEQ multiplex PCR, and the TCRdb table lists in-frame clones only, not all of them. The sample includes about 170,000 clones, roughly 80% of them seen just once. The source of this sequence is a man between 45 and 60 years old who had recovered from COVID-19. The gene calls are TRBV6-5 and TRBJ2-5, with 8 bases identical to TRBD1. Sequencing input: PBMCs or T cells enriched from blood (not recorded which). The CDR3, as DNA: TGTGCCAGCAGTTTATCGGCAGGGGGCTCGGGGACCCAGTACTTC. Translating it yields CASSLSAGGSGTQYF.